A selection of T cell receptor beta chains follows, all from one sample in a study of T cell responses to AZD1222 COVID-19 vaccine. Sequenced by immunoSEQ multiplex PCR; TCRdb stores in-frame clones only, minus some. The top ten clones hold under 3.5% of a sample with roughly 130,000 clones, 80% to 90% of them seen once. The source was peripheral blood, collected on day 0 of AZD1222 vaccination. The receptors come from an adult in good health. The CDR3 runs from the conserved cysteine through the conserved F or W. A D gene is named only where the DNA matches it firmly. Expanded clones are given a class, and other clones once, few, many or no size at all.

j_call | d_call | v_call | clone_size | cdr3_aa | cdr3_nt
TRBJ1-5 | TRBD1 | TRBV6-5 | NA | CASSPGTGNQPQHF | TGTGCCAGCAGTCCCGGGACAGGTAATCAGCCCCAGCATTTT
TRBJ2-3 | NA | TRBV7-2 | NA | CASSQFPEWQTDTQYF | TGTGCCAGCAGCCAATTTCCGGAGTGGCAGACAGATACGCAGTATTTT
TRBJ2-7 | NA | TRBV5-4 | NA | CASSLPGPTGEQYF | TGTGCCAGCAGCTTACCCGGCCCGACGGGCGAGCAGTACTTC
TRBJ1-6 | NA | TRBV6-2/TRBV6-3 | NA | CASSSAPDPLHF | TGTGCCAGCAGTTCCGCCCCGGACCCCCTCCACTTT
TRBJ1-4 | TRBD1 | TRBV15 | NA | CATSRDKGAKGEKLFF | TGTGCCACCAGCAGAGATAAGGGGGCCAAGGGCGAAAAACTGTTTTTT
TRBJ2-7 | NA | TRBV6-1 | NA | CASSEHGYEQYF | TGTGCCAGCAGTGAACACGGCTACGAGCAGTACTTC
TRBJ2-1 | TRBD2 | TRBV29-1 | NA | CSVPRTSGGGINEQFF | TGCAGCGTACCCAGGACTAGCGGAGGGGGCATAAATGAGCAGTTCTTC
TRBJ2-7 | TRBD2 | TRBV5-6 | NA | CASSSTSGRISSSYEQYF | TGTGCCAGCAGCTCGACTAGCGGGCGAATTTCTAGCTCCTACGAGCAGTACTTC
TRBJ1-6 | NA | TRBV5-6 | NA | CASSFMTPADNSPLHF | TGTGCCAGCAGCTTTATGACGCCAGCCGATAATTCACCCCTCCACTTT
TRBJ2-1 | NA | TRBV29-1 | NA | CSVNPIGRRNEQFF | TGCAGCGTCAACCCTATCGGTCGCCGAAATGAGCAGTTCTTC
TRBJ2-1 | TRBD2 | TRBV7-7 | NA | CASSPSGTTNEQFF | TGTGCCAGCAGCCCTTCCGGGACTACCAATGAGCAGTTCTTC
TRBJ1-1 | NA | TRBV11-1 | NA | CASSPGGSTRRTFF | TGTGCCAGCAGCCCGGGGGGCAGCACAAGAAGGACTTTCTTT
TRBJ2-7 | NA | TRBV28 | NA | CATWDPPYEQYF | TGTGCCACCTGGGACCCCCCCTACGAGCAGTACTTC
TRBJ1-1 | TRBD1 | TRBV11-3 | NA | CASSPRDSTEAFF | TGTGCCAGCAGCCCGCGGGACAGCACTGAAGCTTTCTTT
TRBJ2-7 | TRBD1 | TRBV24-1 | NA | CATSDSQGAPREQYF | TGTGCCACCAGTGATTCTCAGGGGGCCCCCCGCGAGCAGTACTTC
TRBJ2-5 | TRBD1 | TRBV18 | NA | CASSPTRGQGRETQYF | TGTGCCAGCTCACCAACTAGAGGACAGGGGAGGGAGACCCAGTACTTC
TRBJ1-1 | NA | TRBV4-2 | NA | CASSHNEWNMNTEAFF | TGTGCCAGCAGCCACAATGAATGGAACATGAACACTGAAGCTTTCTTT
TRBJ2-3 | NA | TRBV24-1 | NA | CATSDSGPEKLDTQYF | TGTGCCACCAGTGATTCGGGACCCGAGAAATTAGATACGCAGTATTTT
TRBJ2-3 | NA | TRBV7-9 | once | CASTLTADTQYF | TGTGCCAGCACGTTGACAGCAGATACGCAGTATTTT
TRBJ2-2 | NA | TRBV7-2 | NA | CASSLVSLGRSGELFF | TGTGCCAGCAGCTTAGTGTCATTGGGGAGGTCCGGGGAGCTGTTTTTT
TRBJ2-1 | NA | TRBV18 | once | CASSPWGNEQFF | TGTGCCAGCTCACCTTGGGGCAATGAGCAGTTCTTC
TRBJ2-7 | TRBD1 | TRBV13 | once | CASSPGQGGREQYF | TGTGCCAGCAGCCCGGGACAGGGGGGGCGGGAGCAGTACTTC
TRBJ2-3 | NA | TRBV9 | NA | CASSARQNPYTDTQYF | TGTGCCAGCAGCGCTCGACAGAATCCTTACACAGATACGCAGTATTTT
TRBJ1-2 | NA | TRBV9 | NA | CASSVSRGANYGYTF | TGTGCCAGCAGCGTATCCCGGGGAGCTAACTATGGCTACACCTTC
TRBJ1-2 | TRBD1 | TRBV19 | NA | CASSVGQGESGYTF | TGTGCCAGTAGTGTGGGACAGGGGGAATCTGGCTACACCTTC
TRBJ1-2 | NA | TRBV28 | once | CASSATGYGYTF | TGTGCCAGCAGTGCCACAGGCTATGGCTACACCTTC
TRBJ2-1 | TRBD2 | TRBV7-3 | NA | CASSRAGTSRDEQFF | TGTGCCAGCAGCCGAGCTGGGACTAGCCGCGATGAGCAGTTCTTC
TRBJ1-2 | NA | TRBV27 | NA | CASSFIRGASPYGYTF | TGTGCCAGCAGTTTTATTCGGGGGGCGAGCCCTTATGGCTACACCTTC
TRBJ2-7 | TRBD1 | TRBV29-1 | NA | CSVPRDSSYEQYF | TGCAGCGTGCCCAGGGACAGCTCCTACGAGCAGTACTTC
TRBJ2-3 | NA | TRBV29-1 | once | CSARQPRGVTDTQYF | TGCAGCGCCCGACAGCCCAGGGGTGTAACAGATACGCAGTATTTT
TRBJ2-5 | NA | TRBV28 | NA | CASRALGGFQETQYF | TGTGCCAGCAGAGCGCTTGGGGGCTTCCAAGAGACCCAGTACTTC
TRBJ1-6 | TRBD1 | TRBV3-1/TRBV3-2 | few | CASSQLGQDDSPLHF | TGTGCCAGCAGCCAATTGGGACAGGATGATTCACCCCTCCACTTT
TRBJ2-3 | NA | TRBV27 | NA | CASIRLASPDTQYF | TGTGCCAGCATCCGGCTAGCGTCCCCAGATACGCAGTATTTT
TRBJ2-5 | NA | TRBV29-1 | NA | CSVGGSPQTKETQYF | TGCAGCGTTGGCGGTTCTCCCCAAACCAAAGAGACCCAGTACTTC
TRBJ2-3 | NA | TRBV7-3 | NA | CASSLTRADTQYF | TGTGCCAGCAGCTTAACCCGGGCGGATACGCAGTATTTT
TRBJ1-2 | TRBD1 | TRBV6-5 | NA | CASQTGQGWSGYTF | TGTGCCTCACAAACCGGACAGGGATGGAGTGGCTACACCTTC
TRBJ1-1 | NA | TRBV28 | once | CASSLSGAVNTEAFF | TGTGCCAGCAGTTTATCCGGGGCCGTGAACACTGAAGCTTTCTTT
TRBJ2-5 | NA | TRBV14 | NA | CASSLLGSDLWETQYF | TGTGCCAGCAGCCTACTCGGTTCCGACCTGTGGGAGACCCAGTACTTC
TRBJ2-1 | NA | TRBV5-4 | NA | CASSLVTTIGYNEQFF | TGTGCCAGCAGCTTGGTCACCACTATTGGCTACAATGAGCAGTTCTTC
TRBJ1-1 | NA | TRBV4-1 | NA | CASSQEGGVNTEAFF | TGCGCCAGCAGCCAAGAAGGAGGGGTGAACACTGAAGCTTTCTTT